The clone carrying this TCR beta chain has just a few counts. The target antigen is unknown. MiXCR, applied by TCRdb to the 5' RACE reads, yields one record per CDR3 protein. This table has fewer than 550,000 distinct CDR3 sequences, roughly 5% appearing once. J was trimmed by 1 base and V by 4 bases; bases with no gene match: 4. Germline V gene lookup returns CDR1 LGHDT and CDR2 YNNKEL (reference sequence). The CDR3 loop spans 16 amino acids. The entry originates in a study of CD8 T cells in ankylosing spondylitis. Study conclusions and caveats: Previously reported in reactive arthritis synovial fluid and blood were some of the motif variants. Matched synovial fluid from ankylosing spondylitis patients was reported to be enriched for disease-linked clones. Ankylosing spondylitis blood seemed to carry a telltale TCR beta motif made of about 8 highly homologous variants.

Sequencing used blood, either unsorted or a sorted T cell fraction (not recorded which). The chain couples TRBV3-1 to TRBJ2-7; 13 bases are shared with TRBD2. The TCR comes from a male donor with ankylosing spondylitis. The CDR3 region is CASSRGLAGLSYEQYF. The CDR3 DNA reads TGTGCCAGCAGCCGGGGACTAGCGGGACTTTCCTACGAGCAGTACTTC.